The T cell receptor (beta chain) described here comes from a study of blood T cell repertoires in COVID-19. About the study: The United States, Italy and Spain supplied acute and convalescent COVID-19 samples. T cells, B-cell-depleted T cells, or PBMCs provided the cDNA or gDNA that served as material.

V was shortened by 0 bases and J by 11 bases, with 16 bases between the two germline ends. The germline gives CDR1 MNHEY, CDR2 SVGAGI. This CDR3 contains 15 residues. In the original processing: Estimates of nucleated cell counts were drawn from the amplification of reference gene primers. Sequencing used immunoSEQ multiplex PCR; TCRdb keeps in-frame clones, though not all of them. From that table come the V and J calls and clone size; the DNA was used to work out D and trimming. The table lists around 150,000 clones, 84% of them singletons. This chain uses TRBV6-5 with TRBJ1-4; the D is unclear. Sequencing was carried out using peripheral blood. The receptor's source is a man between 70 and 80 years old with acute or convalescent COVID-19. The CDR3 region is CASSYSAASSVKLFF. The CDR3 DNA is TGTGCCAGCAGTTACTCGGCAGCGTCTTCAGTGAAACTGTTTTTT.